This T cell receptor (beta chain) was captured in a study of regulatory T cells in long-lasting Graves disease. V was pared by 4 bases and J by 4 bases, with 6 bases of the junction left unmatched. The germline V gene encodes CDR1 MNHEY and CDR2 SVGAGI. CDR3 length equals 16 residues. Both iRepertoire HTBI primers and Arm-PCR of CDR3 regions were used to build the TCR beta libraries. TCRdb reprocessed the multiplex PCR reads via MiXCR and lists one record per CDR3 protein. The sample includes more than 450,000 distinct CDR3 sequences, 16% seen only once; the top ten take 9% to 15%. Time point specified: newly diagnosed GD, antithyroid drugs for less than 3 months. PBMC-extracted RNA yielded the TCR library. This same sample was also part of a study on T cells in Graves' hyperthyroidism and ophthalmopathy.

This TCR was sampled from a man aged 35 to 55 with Graves disease. This chain links TRBV6-5 with TRBJ2-3; 12 bases match TRBD2. This material consisted of peripheral blood mononuclear cells (PBMCs), taken at new diagnosis, from a patient treated with antithyroid drugs. This CDR3 is CASSLTSGSSADTQYF. CDR3 nucleotide sequence: TGTGCCAGCAGTTTGACTAGCGGGAGCTCCGCAGATACGCAGTATTTT.